This entry concerns a single T cell receptor (beta chain). The junction and the germline gene differ at one end; a read error may be behind it. Methods used by the authors: The assay estimated nucleated cells by amplifying reference gene primers. Sequencing used immunoSEQ multiplex PCR; TCRdb keeps in-frame clones, though not all of them. V, J and clone size derive from that table, while D and trimming were established from the DNA sequence. The data contain around 290,000 clones, about 89% of them singletons. This sample is drawn from a study of blood T cell repertoires in COVID-19. Looking at the study overall: PBMCs, B-cell-depleted T cells, or T cells were the source of the cDNA or gDNA that made up the material.

Germline lookup yields CDR1 LNHDA and CDR2 SQIVND (reference sequence). This CDR3 comprises 14 residues. V is TRBV19 and J is TRBJ1-1; D is perhaps TRBD1 (5 bases). This sequence was found in a woman in her thirties with COVID-19, enrolled during active disease. The sequencing sample was made of peripheral blood. The CDR3 DNA is TGTGCCAGTAGCCAGCCAGGGATGGGCACTAAAGCTTTCTTT. This codes for CASSQPGMGTKAFF.